Listed below are T cell receptor beta chains from one sample, sequenced in a study of regulatory T cells in long-lasting Graves disease. TCRdb re-analysed the multiplex PCR reads in MiXCR, keeping a single row per CDR3 protein. Altogether fewer than 450,000 distinct CDR3 sequences are present, 23% being singletons, with the ten largest covering 26%. This specimen was peripheral blood mononuclear cells (PBMCs), taken when the disease was refractory, from a patient treated with antithyroid drugs. All receptors come from a female donor with Graves disease. The CDR3 runs from the conserved cysteine through the conserved F or W. Fields, in order: clone size, V gene, D gene, J gene, CDR3 DNA, CDR3 protein. D genes are given only for firm matches. Clone size is shown for a subset of rows, as once, few, many or a class of expanded clone.

size: few
V: TRBV28
D: .
J: TRBJ2-6
DNA: TGTGCCAGCAGTGTGATATTAGGGGCCAACGTCCTGACTTTC
CDR3: CASSVILGANVLTF

size: few
V: TRBV20-1
D: TRBD2
J: TRBJ2-7
DNA: TGCAGTGCTACGCGACTAGCGGGGGCCTACGAGCAGTACTTC
CDR3: CSATRLAGAYEQYF

size: .
V: TRBV29-1
D: .
J: TRBJ1-3
DNA: TGCAGCGTTGAGCGAGGGGCAGGGTTAGGAAACACCATATATTTT
CDR3: CSVERGAGLGNTIYF

size: .
V: TRBV5-1
D: .
J: TRBJ1-2
DNA: TGCGCCAGCAGCTCGGACGTCTATGGCTACACCTTC
CDR3: CASSSDVYGYTF

size: few
V: TRBV7-2
D: TRBD1
J: TRBJ2-2
DNA: TGTGCCAGCAGCTCGATCAGGGGGCCTACCGGGGAGCTGTTTTTT
CDR3: CASSSIRGPTGELFF

size: few
V: TRBV7-2
D: TRBD1
J: TRBJ2-2
DNA: TGTGCCAGCAGCTTGGACAGGGGGCTGGAGCTGTTTTTT
CDR3: CASSLDRGLELFF

size: .
V: TRBV7-6
D: .
J: TRBJ1-2
DNA: TGTGCCAGCAGCTTTAAAGGGGACGATGGCTACACCTTC
CDR3: CASSFKGDDGYTF

size: .
V: TRBV19
D: .
J: TRBJ2-3
DNA: TGTGCCAGTAGTATATGGGGAATCACAGATACGCAGTATTTT
CDR3: CASSIWGITDTQYF

size: .
V: TRBV29-1
D: .
J: TRBJ2-7
DNA: TGCAGCGTTAAACACTCGGTCTACGAGCAGTACTTC
CDR3: CSVKHSVYEQYF

size: many
V: TRBV11-1
D: .
J: TRBJ1-3
DNA: TGTGCCAGCAGCTTGGGACGGTCGAGCTCTGGAAACACCATATATTTT
CDR3: CASSLGRSSSGNTIYF

size: few
V: TRBV5-1
D: TRBD1
J: TRBJ1-5
DNA: TGCGCCAGCAGCCTGGGGGACAGGCACAATCAGCCCCAGCATTTT
CDR3: CASSLGDRHNQPQHF

size: .
V: TRBV9
D: TRBD2
J: TRBJ2-1
DNA: TGTGCCAGCAGCGTAAGCCTCATGCTAGCGGACCCGAGCTCCTACAATGAGCAGTTCTTC
CDR3: CASSVSLMLADPSSYNEQFF

size: few
V: TRBV7-3
D: .
J: TRBJ2-2
DNA: TGTGCCAGCACCCTTAGTCCTTTTGACATCACCTCCGGGGAGCTGTTTTTT
CDR3: CASTLSPFDITSGELFF

size: many
V: TRBV28
D: TRBD1
J: TRBJ1-2
DNA: TGTGCCAGCAGTTGGTACCAGGACAGGGCAGACGGCTACACCTTC
CDR3: CASSWYQDRADGYTF

size: .
V: TRBV30
D: .
J: TRBJ2-7
DNA: TGTGCCTGGAGGGGGACTCTCATCTACGAGCAGTACTTC
CDR3: CAWRGTLIYEQYF